This record looks at one T cell receptor (beta chain) sequence and its context. This record belongs to a study of T cells in Graves' hyperthyroidism and ophthalmopathy. RNA transcripts yielded amplified TCR beta CDR3 regions. The primer set for the first-round RT-PCR of the TCR CDR3 was HTBI. TCRdb re-derived calls from the multiplex PCR reads in MiXCR, one entry per CDR3 protein. The sample shows 300,000 to 400,000 distinct CDR3 sequences, 15% to 20% of them seen only once. Trimming removed 5 bases from V and 4 bases from J, with 16 bases in between. CDR1 MNHNS and CDR2 SASEGT come from the germline V gene. The CDR3 runs to 15 residues.

This sequence originates from a woman in her forties or fifties with Graves' hyperthyroidism. The sequencing sample was made of blood. The J gene is TRBJ2-3, the V gene TRBV6-1; tentatively, D is TRBD2 (5 bases). CDR3 in amino acids: CASSPGNHLSDTQYF. In nucleotides, the CDR3 is TGTGCCAGCAGTCCGGGGAACCACCTATCAGATACGCAGTATTTT.